This passage covers 7 T cell receptor beta chains from one sample sequenced in a study of vaccination effects on CD4 cells after COVID-19 (dated by TCRdb to between 2021 and 2024). In the ViraFEST assay, PBMC were stimulated with viral peptide pools, and antigen-specific CD4+ T cell clonotypes were then identified by expansion using TCR sequencing. After 10 days of culture, CD4+ T cells were isolated with the EasySep CD4+ T cell isolation kit. The absence of prior SARS-CoV-2 infection in healthy vaccine recipients was confirmed by negative nucleocapsid antibodies before and after vaccination. No antigen is known for these receptors. The library was obtained by the immunoSEQ multiplex PCR assay. TCRdb's version of the immuneACCESS table is confined to in-frame rearrangements and falls short of the full clone set. An unresolved V gene accounts for under half of the shortfall where checked; the remainder is of unknown origin. For this sample the table gives 27,000 or so clones, of which approximately 76% were detected only once. Roughly a tenth of the sample is held by the ten biggest clonotypes.

The sample here was CD4+ T cells from PBMCs cultured with SARS-CoV-2 spike peptides, taken before COVID-19 vaccination. According to the study, the label for this sample's cell subset or site signals: SARS-CoV-2 spike overlapping peptide pool stimulation. The receptors were gathered from a human donor who received a COVID-19 vaccine.

The rearrangement links TRBV6-2 or TRBV6-3 to TRBJ2-3; maybe TRBD1 (6 bases). V lost 4 bases, J lost 8 bases, and 13 bases lay in between. The CDR3 runs 13 residues. Germline lookup yields CDR1 MNHEY and CDR2 SVGEGT. CDR3 region: CASSLTSGVTQYF. In DNA form, the CDR3 reads TGTGCCAGCAGTTTGACTTCAGGGGTTACGCAGTATTTT.

The chain employs TRBV19 and TRBJ1-3; weak D call: TRBD1 (5 bases). The V end lost 2 bases, the J end lost 0 bases, and 11 bases lay between the germline ends. Germline CDR1 reads LNHDA; CDR2 reads SQIVND (reference sequence). CDR3 length: 16 amino acids. CDR3 protein: CASSIFRGVSGNTIYF. CDR3 coding DNA: TGTGCCAGTAGTATATTCAGAGGGGTCTCTGGAAACACCATATATTTT. The full variable domain, completed using reference TRBV19 and TRBJ1-3, is DGGITQSPKYLFRKEGQNVTLSCEQNLNHDAMYWYRQDPGQGLRLIYYSQIVNDFQKGDIAEGYSVSREKKESFPLTVTSAQKNPTAFYLCASSIFRGVSGNTIYFGEGSWLTVV.

The V call is TRBV7-7, the J call TRBJ2-5; D may be TRBD2 (5 bases). Per the germline V gene, CDR1 is SSHAT and CDR2 is FNYEAQ (reference sequence). The V gene lost 1 base and the J gene lost 4 bases, with 13 bases spanning the gap. This CDR3 is 15 amino acids long. This chain's CDR3 is CASSLGGSRGETQYF. The CDR3 DNA follows: TGTGCCAGCAGCTTAGGTGGTTCCCGGGGAGAGACCCAGTACTTC.

This chain's CDR3 is CASSVEPGTGGRPLHF. In DNA form, the CDR3 reads TGTGCCAGCAGCGTAGAACCCGGGACAGGGGGCCGACCCCTCCACTTT. The V gene is TRBV9, the J gene TRBJ1-6; 12 bases line up with TRBD1. The CDR3 is 16 amino acids. Per the germline V gene, CDR1 is SGDLS and CDR2 is YYNGEE. The V segment lost 0 bases and the J segment 12 bases; nucleotides outside the gene matches: 7.

The genes are TRBV2 and TRBJ2-5; 9 nucleotides match TRBD1. V was pared by 3 bases and J by 5 bases, with 7 bases of the junction left unmatched. Germline assignment: CDR1 SNHLY and CDR2 FYNNEI. The CDR3 spans 15 residues. Written as DNA, the CDR3 is TGTGCCAGCAGTGACGTTCCGGGACAGGGTGAGACCCAGTACTTC. Translated, it gives CASSDVPGQGETQYF.

The V gene is TRBV30, the J gene TRBJ1-5; D might be TRBD1 (6 bases). Germline-derived CDR1 and CDR2 are GTSNPN and SVGIG (reference sequence). V lost 5 bases and J 5 bases, leaving 16 bases between the germline ends. This CDR3 has 14 residues. DNA of the CDR3: TGTGCCTGGGGGGAGGGGGGCTTGGATCAGCCCCAGCATTTT. As protein: CAWGEGGLDQPQHF.

The V call is TRBV29-1, the J call TRBJ2-5; D unclear. The CDR3 covers 14 residues. Germline CDR1 SQVTM, CDR2 ANQGSEA. Trimming took 4 bases from V and 2 from J, leaving 14 bases between them. CDR3 sequence: CSVVIPNGQETQYF. CDR3 DNA: TGCAGCGTTGTAATTCCAAACGGGCAAGAGACCCAGTACTTC.